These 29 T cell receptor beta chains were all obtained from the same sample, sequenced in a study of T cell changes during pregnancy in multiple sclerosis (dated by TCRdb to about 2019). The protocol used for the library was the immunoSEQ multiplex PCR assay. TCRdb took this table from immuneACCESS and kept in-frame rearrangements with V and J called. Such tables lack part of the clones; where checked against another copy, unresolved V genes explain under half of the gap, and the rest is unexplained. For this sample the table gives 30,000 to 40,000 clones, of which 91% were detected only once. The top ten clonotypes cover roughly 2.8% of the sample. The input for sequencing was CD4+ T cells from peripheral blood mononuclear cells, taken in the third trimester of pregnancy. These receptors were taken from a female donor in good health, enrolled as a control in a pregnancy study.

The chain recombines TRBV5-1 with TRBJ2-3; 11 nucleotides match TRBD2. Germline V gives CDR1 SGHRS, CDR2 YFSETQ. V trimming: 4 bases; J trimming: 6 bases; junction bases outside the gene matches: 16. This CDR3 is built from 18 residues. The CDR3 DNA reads TGCGCCAGCAGCCCGAGATCGACTAGCGGGATCGGTCGGGATACGCAGTATTTT. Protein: CASSPRSTSGIGRDTQYF.

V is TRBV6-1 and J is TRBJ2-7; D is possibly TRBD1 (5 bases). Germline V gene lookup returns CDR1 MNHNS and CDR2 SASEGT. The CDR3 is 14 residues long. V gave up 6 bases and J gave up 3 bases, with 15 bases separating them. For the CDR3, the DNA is TGTGCCAGCAGGCCTCGACAGTTACTCTACGAGCAGTACTTC. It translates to CASRPRQLLYEQYF.

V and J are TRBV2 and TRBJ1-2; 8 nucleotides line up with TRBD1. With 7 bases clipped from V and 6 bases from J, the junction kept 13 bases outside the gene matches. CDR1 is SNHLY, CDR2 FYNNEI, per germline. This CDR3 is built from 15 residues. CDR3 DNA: TGTGCCAGCACCTACATGCGGACAGGGTTGAATGGCTACACCTTC. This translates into CASTYMRTGLNGYTF.

CDR3 DNA: TGTGCCAGCAGCGTTTCTGGGGGCGCGAGCACAGATACGCAGTATTTT. Residues: CASSVSGGASTDTQYF. The chain employs TRBV9 and TRBJ2-3, with D possibly matching TRBD1 (6 bases). V lost 2 bases, J lost 0 bases, and 13 bases lay in between. CDR1 is SGDLS, CDR2 YYNGEE, per germline. The length of the CDR3 is 16 residues.

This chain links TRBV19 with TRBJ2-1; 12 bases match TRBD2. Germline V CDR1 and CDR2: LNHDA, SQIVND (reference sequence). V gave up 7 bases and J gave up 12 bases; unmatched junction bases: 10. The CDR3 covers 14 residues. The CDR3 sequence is CASNQGTSGRRQFF. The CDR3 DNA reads TGTGCCAGTAACCAAGGGACTAGCGGGCGTCGGCAGTTCTTC.

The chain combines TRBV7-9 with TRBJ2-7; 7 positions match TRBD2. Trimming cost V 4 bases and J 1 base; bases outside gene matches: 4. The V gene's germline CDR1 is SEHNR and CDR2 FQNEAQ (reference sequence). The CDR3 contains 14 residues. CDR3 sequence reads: CASSSTSRSYEQYF. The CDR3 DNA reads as TGTGCCAGCAGCTCGACTAGCAGATCCTACGAGCAGTACTTC.

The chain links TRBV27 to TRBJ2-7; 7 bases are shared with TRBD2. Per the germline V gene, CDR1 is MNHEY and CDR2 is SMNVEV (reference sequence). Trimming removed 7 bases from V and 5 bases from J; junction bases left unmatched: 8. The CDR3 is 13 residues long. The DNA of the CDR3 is TGTGCCAGCAAGCGGCGGGGGATGGACGAGCAGTACTTC. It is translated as CASKRRGMDEQYF.

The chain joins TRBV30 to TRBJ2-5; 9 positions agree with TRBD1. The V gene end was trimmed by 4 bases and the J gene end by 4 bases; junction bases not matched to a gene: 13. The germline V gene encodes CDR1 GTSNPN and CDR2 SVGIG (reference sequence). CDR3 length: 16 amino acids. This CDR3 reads CAWTGGWTGEIETQYF. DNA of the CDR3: TGTGCCTGGACCGGGGGATGGACAGGGGAGATAGAGACCCAGTACTTC.

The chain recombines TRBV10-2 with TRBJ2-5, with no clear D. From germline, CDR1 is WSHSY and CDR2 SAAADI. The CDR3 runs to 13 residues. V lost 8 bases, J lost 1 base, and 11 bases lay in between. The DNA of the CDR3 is TGCGCCAGCGCGGTATCAGCCCAAGAGACCCAGTACTTC. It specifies CASAVSAQETQYF.

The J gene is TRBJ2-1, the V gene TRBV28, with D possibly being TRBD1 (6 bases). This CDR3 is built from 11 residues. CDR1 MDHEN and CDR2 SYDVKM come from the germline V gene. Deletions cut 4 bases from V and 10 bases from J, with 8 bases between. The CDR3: CASSWTDEQFF. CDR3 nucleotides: TGTGCCAGCAGTTGGACAGACGAGCAGTTCTTC.

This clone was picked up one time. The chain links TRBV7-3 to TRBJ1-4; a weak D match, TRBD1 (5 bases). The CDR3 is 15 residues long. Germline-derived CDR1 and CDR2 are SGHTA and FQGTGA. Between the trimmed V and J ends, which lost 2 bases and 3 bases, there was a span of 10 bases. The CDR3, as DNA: TGTGCCAGCAGCTTATGGGGAGGGGCTAATGAAAAACTGTTTTTT. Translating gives CASSLWGGANEKLFF.

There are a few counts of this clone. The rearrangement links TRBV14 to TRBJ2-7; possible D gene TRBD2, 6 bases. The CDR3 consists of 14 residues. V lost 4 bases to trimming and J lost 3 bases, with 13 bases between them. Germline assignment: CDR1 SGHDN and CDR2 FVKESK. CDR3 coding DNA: TGTGCCAGCAGCCTGGGACTCGTCGGCTACGAGCAGTACTTC. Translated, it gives CASSLGLVGYEQYF.

CDR3 protein: CASSSGTSGGAWETQYF. As DNA, the CDR3 is TGTGCCAGCAGCTCTGGGACTAGCGGGGGGGCGTGGGAGACCCAGTACTTC. V and J are TRBV11-2 and TRBJ2-5; 16 nucleotides line up with TRBD2. V shed 4 bases, J shed 5 bases, and the junction held 7 bases outside the gene matches. CDR1 is SGHAT, CDR2 FQNNGV, per germline. The CDR3 has 17 amino acids.

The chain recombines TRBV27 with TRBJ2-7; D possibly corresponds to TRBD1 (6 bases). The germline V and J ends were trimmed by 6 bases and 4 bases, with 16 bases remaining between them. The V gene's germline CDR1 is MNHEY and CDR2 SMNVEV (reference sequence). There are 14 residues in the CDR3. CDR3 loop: CASRGNREWYEQYF. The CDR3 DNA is TGTGCCAGCAGGGGGAACAGGGAATGGTACGAGCAGTACTTC.

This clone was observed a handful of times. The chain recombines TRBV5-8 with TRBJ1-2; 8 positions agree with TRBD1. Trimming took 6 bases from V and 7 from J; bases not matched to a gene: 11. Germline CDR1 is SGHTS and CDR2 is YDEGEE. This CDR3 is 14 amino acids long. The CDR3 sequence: CASTLLRQGSGYTF. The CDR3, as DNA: TGTGCCAGCACCTTACTCAGACAGGGGAGTGGCTACACCTTC.

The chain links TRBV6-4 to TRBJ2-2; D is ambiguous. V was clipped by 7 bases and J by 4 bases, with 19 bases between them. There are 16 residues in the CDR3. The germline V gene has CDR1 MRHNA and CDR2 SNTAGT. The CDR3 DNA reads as TGTGCCAGCACCCAGTTCGGGTTTTCGAGCACCGGGGAGCTGTTTTTT. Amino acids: CASTQFGFSSTGELFF.

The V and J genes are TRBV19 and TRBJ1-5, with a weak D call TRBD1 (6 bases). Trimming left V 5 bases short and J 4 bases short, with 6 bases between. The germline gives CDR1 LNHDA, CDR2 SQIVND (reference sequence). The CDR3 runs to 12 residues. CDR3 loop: CASSQGNQPQHF. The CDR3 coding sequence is TGTGCCAGTAGTCAGGGGAATCAGCCCCAGCATTTT.

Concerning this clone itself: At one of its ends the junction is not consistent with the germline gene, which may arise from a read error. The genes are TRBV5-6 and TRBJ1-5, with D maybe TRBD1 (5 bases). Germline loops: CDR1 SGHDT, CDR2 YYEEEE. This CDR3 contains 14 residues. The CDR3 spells CAGSYGGRDHPQHF. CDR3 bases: TGTGCCGGCAGCTACGGGGGACGCGATCATCCCCAGCATTTT.

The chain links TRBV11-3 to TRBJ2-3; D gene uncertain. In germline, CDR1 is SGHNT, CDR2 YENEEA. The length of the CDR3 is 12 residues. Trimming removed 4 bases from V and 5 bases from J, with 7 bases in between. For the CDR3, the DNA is TGTGCCAGCAGCTCCTCCAGAGATACGCAGTATTTT. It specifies CASSSSRDTQYF.

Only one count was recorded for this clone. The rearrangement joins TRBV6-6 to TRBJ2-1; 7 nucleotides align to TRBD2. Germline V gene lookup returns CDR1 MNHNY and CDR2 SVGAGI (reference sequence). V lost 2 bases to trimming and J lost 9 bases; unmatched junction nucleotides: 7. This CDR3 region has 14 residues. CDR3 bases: TGTGCCAGCAGTTACGGTGGCGGGAGTCCTGAGCAGTTCTTC. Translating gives CASSYGGGSPEQFF.

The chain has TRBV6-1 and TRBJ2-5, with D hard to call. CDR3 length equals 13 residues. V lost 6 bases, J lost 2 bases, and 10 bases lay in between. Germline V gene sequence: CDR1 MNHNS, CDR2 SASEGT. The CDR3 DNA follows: TGTGCCAGCAGGGGCGTGAGTCAAGAGACCCAGTACTTC. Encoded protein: CASRGVSQETQYF.

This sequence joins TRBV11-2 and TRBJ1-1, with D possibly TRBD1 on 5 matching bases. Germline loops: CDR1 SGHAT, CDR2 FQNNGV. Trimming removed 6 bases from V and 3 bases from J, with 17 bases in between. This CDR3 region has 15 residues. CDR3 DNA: TGTGCCAGCAGTTCAATTACAGGTCGGGACACTGAAGCTTTCTTT. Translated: CASSSITGRDTEAFF.

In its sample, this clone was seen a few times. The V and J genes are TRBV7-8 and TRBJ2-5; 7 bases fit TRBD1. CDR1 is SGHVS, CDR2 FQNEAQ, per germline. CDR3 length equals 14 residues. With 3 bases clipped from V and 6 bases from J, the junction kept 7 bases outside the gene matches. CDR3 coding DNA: TGTGCCAGCAGCTTCCCGGGACAGCTACAGACCCAGTACTTC. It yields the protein CASSFPGQLQTQYF.

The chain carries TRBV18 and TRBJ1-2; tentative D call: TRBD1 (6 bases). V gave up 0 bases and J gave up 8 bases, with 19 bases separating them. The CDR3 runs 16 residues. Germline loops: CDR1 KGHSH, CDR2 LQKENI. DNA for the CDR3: TGTGCCAGCTCACCACCGGGAAACAGGGTTATTGGGGGCTACACCTTC. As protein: CASSPPGNRVIGGYTF. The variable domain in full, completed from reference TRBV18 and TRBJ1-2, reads NAGVMQNPRHLVRRRGQEARLRCSPMKGHSHVYWYRQLPEEGLKFMVYLQKENIIDESGMPKERFSAEFPKEGPSILRIQQVVRGDSAAYFCASSPPGNRVIGGYTFGSGTRLTVV.

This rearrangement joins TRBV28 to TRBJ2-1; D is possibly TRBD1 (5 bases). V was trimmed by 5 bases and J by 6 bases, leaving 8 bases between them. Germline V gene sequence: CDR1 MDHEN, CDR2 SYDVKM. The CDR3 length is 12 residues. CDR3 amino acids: CASSHQGNEQFF. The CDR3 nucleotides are TGTGCCAGCAGTCACCAGGGCAATGAGCAGTTCTTC.

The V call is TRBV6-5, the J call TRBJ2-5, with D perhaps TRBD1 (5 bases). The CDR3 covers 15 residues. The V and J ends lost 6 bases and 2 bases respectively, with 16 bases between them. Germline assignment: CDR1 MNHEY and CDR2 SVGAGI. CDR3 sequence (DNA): TGTGCCAGCAGACGTCTAGGGGCAGGTCAAGAGACCCAGTACTTC. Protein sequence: CASRRLGAGQETQYF.

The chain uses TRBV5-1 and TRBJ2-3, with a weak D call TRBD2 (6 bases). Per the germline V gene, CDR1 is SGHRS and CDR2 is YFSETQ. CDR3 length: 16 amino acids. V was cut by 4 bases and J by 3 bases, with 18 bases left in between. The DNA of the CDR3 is TGCGCCAGCAGCCACGGCGAAGGGGCGGGGACAGATACGCAGTATTTT. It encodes CASSHGEGAGTDTQYF.

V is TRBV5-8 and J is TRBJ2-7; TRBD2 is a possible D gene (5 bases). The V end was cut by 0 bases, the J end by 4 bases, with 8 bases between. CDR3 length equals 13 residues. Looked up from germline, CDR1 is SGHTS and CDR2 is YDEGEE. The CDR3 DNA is TGTGCCAGCAGCTTGGGGCGGACTTACGAGCAGTACTTC. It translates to CASSLGRTYEQYF.

CDR3 region: CAITPGGKDTQYF. CDR3 DNA: TGTGCCATCACTCCCGGGGGGAAGGATACGCAGTATTTT. The chain couples TRBV10-3 to TRBJ2-3; 7 bases are a match to TRBD2. Germline CDR1 is ENHRY and CDR2 is SYGVKD. The trim removed 7 bases at V and 6 bases at J, leaving 7 bases unmatched. This CDR3 has 13 amino acids.